The 3 T cell receptor beta chains given below trace back to one sample, sequenced in a study of cytomegalovirus exposure and HLA in healthy donors. Clones were read by immunoSEQ multiplex PCR, and TCRdb kept only the in-frame ones, dropping some. Of over 85,000 clones in the sample, roughly 90% were seen once. The sequencing input was PBMCs. These receptors were collected from a woman aged 25 to 39 in good health and CMV-seropositive.

This clone was picked up a small number of times. The chain has TRBV4-2 and TRBJ2-7, with a weak D call TRBD2 (7 bases). Germline CDR1 is LGHNA and CDR2 is YNFKEQ. Trimming removed 0 bases from V and 2 bases from J, with 17 bases in between. The CDR3 contains 17 residues. The CDR3 spells CASSQEFGGAGTYEQYF. The DNA of the CDR3 is TGTGCCAGCAGCCAAGAGTTTGGGGGGGCGGGGACCTACGAGCAGTACTTC.

This rearrangement joins TRBV4-3 to TRBJ2-3, with D uncertain. The germline CDR1 and CDR2 sequences are LGHNA and YSLEER. V was shortened by 4 bases and J by 5 bases, with 7 bases between the two germline ends. The CDR3 contains 12 residues. CDR3 protein: CASSLSRDTQYF. CDR3 DNA sequence: TGCGCCAGCAGCCTGAGTCGAGATACGCAGTATTTT.

The chain employs TRBV28 and TRBJ2-7, with TRBD1 identical over 9 bases. Germline CDR1 is MDHEN and CDR2 is SYDVKM. CDR3 length: 14 amino acids. V shed 7 bases, J shed 5 bases, and the junction held 9 bases outside the gene matches. The CDR3 reads CASTPGQGPHEQYF. CDR3 nucleotide sequence: TGTGCCAGCACCCCGGGACAGGGTCCCCACGAGCAGTACTTC.